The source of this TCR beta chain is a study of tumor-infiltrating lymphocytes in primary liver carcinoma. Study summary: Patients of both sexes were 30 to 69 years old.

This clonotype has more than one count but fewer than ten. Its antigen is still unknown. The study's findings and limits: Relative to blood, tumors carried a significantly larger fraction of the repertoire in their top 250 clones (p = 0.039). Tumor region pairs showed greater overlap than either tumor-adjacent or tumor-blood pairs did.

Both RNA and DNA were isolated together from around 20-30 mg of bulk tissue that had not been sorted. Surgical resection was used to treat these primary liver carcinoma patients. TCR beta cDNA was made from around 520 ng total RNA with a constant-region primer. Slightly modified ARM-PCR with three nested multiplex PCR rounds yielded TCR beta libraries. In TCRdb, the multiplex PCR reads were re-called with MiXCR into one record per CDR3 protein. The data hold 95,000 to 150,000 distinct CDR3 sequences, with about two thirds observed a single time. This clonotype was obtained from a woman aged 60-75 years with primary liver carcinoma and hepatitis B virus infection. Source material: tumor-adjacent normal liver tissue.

CDR3 region: CASSLRGLAGTGGTDTQYF. The CDR3 DNA reads as TGCGCCAGCAGCTTGAGGGGGCTAGCGGGGACCGGGGGCACAGATACGCAGTATTTT. V usage is TRBV5-1 and J usage is TRBJ2-3; 9 bases map to TRBD2. V was clipped by 1 base and J by 1 base; unmatched bases: 13. Per germline, CDR1 SGHRS and CDR2 YFSETQ. CDR3 length equals 19 residues.